A single sample is the source of the 9 T cell receptor beta chains below, sequenced in a study of CD8+CD57+ T cells in acquired aplastic anemia. The use of genomic DNA as template underpinned the TCR beta VDJ and CDR3 profiling. A single record per CDR3 protein comes from TCRdb applying MiXCR to the reads. The repertoire holds under 200,000 distinct CDR3 sequences, with 45% to 50% as singletons. Sequencing was done on patients that had shown CD8+CD57+ cell expansion by flow cytometry. Sequencing used sorted CD4+, CD8+, or CD8+CD57+ T cells (not recorded which) from PBMCs. These receptors originate from a human donor with aplastic anemia.

CDR3 in DNA: TGTGCCAGTAGTACTAGCGGGAGTTCTAACTATGGCTACACCTTC. Protein sequence: CASSTSGSSNYGYTF. The V gene is TRBV19, the J gene TRBJ1-2; unclear D gene. Trimming cost V 4 bases and J 0 bases, with 12 bases left between them. The CDR3 covers 15 residues. Germline V CDR1 and CDR2: LNHDA, SQIVND (reference sequence).

The chain recombines TRBV19 with TRBJ2-7; possible D gene TRBD1, 7 bases. Germline V CDR1 and CDR2: LNHDA, SQIVND (reference sequence). Trimming took 5 bases from V and 1 from J, leaving 12 bases between them. The CDR3 loop spans 14 amino acids. The CDR3 DNA is TGTGCCAGTAGTTCGACAGGGAGGTCCTACGAGCAGTACTTC. Translating it yields CASSSTGRSYEQYF. Full variable domain (remainder filled in from reference TRBV19 and TRBJ2-7): DGGITQSPKYLFRKEGQNVTLSCEQNLNHDAMYWYRQDPGQGLRLIYYSQIVNDFQKGDIAEGYSVSREKKESFPLTVTSAQKNPTAFYLCASSSTGRSYEQYFGPGTRLTVT.

This clonotype occurred many times. The genes are TRBV7-9 and TRBJ2-1; the D is unclear. V gave up 4 bases and J gave up 5 bases, with 6 bases separating them. This CDR3 has 12 residues. Germline V gives CDR1 SEHNR, CDR2 FQNEAQ (reference sequence). The CDR3, as DNA: TGTGCCAGCAGCTCCGGGCACAATGAGCAGTTCTTC. It yields the protein CASSSGHNEQFF.

Ten or more counts support this clonotype. The V and J genes are TRBV9 and TRBJ2-7; D uncertain. Germline V gives CDR1 SGDLS, CDR2 YYNGEE. CDR3 length equals 14 residues. The V end was cut by 4 bases, the J end by 6 bases, with 17 bases between. CDR3 in amino acids: CASSLGDLLGEQYF. CDR3 in DNA: TGTGCCAGCAGCCTGGGTGATCTTCTGGGCGAGCAGTACTTC.

This chain links TRBV10-3 with TRBJ2-1; TRBD1 matches at 10 bases. The CDR3 length is 18 residues. Losses at the gene ends were 6 bases for V and 0 bases for J; bases not matched to a gene: 11. Germline V CDR1 and CDR2: ENHRY, SYGVKD. CDR3 in DNA: TGTGCCATCAGCGTCCCGGGACAGGGGACTAGCTCCTACAATGAGCAGTTCTTC. It encodes CAISVPGQGTSSYNEQFF.

V is TRBV12-3 or TRBV12-4 and J is TRBJ2-7; TRBD1 might be the D (5 bases). This CDR3 is 14 amino acids long. V shed 5 bases and J shed 2 bases, with 13 bases lying between them. The CDR3 DNA reads as TGTGCCAGCAGTGCAGGGTCGAGCCCCTACGAGCAGTACTTC. Translated: CASSAGSSPYEQYF.

The chain links TRBV25-1 to TRBJ2-7; TRBD1 agrees at 10 bases. The V gene end was trimmed by 4 bases and the J gene end by 3 bases; junction bases not matched to a gene: 6. The CDR3 spans 15 residues. CDR1 and CDR2 (germline): MGHDK, SYGVNS. CDR3 DNA: TGTGCCAGCAGTGGCCCTGACAGGGGGCTCTACGAGCAGTACTTC. Translated, it gives CASSGPDRGLYEQYF.

V and J are TRBV20-1 and TRBJ2-7; D ambiguous. Germline values: CDR1 DFQATT, CDR2 SNEGSKA (reference sequence). The CDR3 loop spans 14 amino acids. V shed 1 base and J shed 2 bases, with 12 bases lying between them. In DNA, the CDR3 is TGCAGTGCTAGAGTATCGGGTCTTACCTACGAGCAGTACTTC. Translating gives CSARVSGLTYEQYF.

Concerning this clonotype itself: This could be a read error, since a much larger clone is one nucleotide away. J is TRBJ1-1 and V is TRBV6-6; D uncertain. The CDR3 is made up of 11 amino acids. The germline CDR1 and CDR2 sequences are MNHNY and SVGAGI (reference sequence). In nucleotides, the CDR3 is TGTGCCAGCGTGAGTCGGACTGGAGCTTTCTTT. Amino acid sequence: CASVSRTGAFF.